This is a list of T cell receptor beta chains from one sample in a study of identifying expanded T cells in peripheral blood. Here immunoSEQ multiplex PCR was the method, and the copy in TCRdb shows in-frame clones only, minus some. The sample shows around 100,000 clones, 80% to 90% of them seen only once. The sample was blood. Every receptor here comes from a person between 18 and 75 years old in good health. Both conserved end residues are part of each CDR3. A D gene is named only where the DNA matches it firmly. Only part of the rows carry a size: once, few, many, or a class if the clone is expanded.

CDR3 protein	CDR3 DNA	J gene	clone size	V gene	D gene
CASSLSAGPGEKLFF	TGTGCCAGCAGCTTGTCCGCAGGGCCGGGGGAAAAACTGTTTTTT	TRBJ1-4	.	TRBV5-6	.
CASSYGPGSYGYTF	TGTGCCAGCAGTTATGGCCCGGGAAGCTATGGCTACACCTTC	TRBJ1-2	.	TRBV6-5	.
CASSTRGGSYEQYF	TGTGCCAGCAGCACCCGGGGGGGCTCCTACGAGCAGTACTTC	TRBJ2-7	once	TRBV5-4	TRBD2
CASSVEGQGETQYF	TGTGCCAGCAGCGTAGAGGGACAGGGAGAGACCCAGTACTTC	TRBJ2-5	.	TRBV9	TRBD1
CASSDRDRARLSYTF	TGTGCCAGCAGCGACCGCGACAGGGCCCGGTTGAGCTACACCTTC	TRBJ1-2	once	TRBV7-9	TRBD1
CASSDRARRVHGYTF	TGTGCCAGCAGTGACCGGGCCCGGAGGGTTCATGGCTACACCTTC	TRBJ1-2	once	TRBV6-1	.
CASSYTGGLANEKLFF	TGTGCCAGCAGTTACACAGGGGGCTTGGCTAATGAAAAACTGTTTTTT	TRBJ1-4	.	TRBV6-5	TRBD1
CAISEGQSYEQYF	TGTGCCATCAGTGAGGGGCAGTCCTACGAGCAGTACTTC	TRBJ2-7	.	TRBV10-3	.
CASSPGQRNTDTQYF	TGCGCCAGCAGCCCCGGACAGAGAAACACAGATACGCAGTATTTT	TRBJ2-3	.	TRBV5-1	.
CASSEQAGLDDEQFF	TGCGCCAGCAGTGAGCAGGCAGGTCTAGACGATGAGCAGTTCTTC	TRBJ2-1	.	TRBV10-1	.
CASSLGGTQETQYF	TGTGCCAGCAGCCTCGGGGGCACCCAAGAGACCCAGTACTTC	TRBJ2-5	.	TRBV7-9	.
CASSRYGGFYNYGYTF	TGCGCCAGCAGTCGATATGGGGGTTTTTATAACTATGGCTACACCTTC	TRBJ1-2	.	TRBV10-2	.
CASSVGEASPLHF	TGTGCCAGCAGTGTGGGGGAGGCTTCACCCCTCCACTTT	TRBJ1-6	.	TRBV6-1	.
CASSVVGTGANVLTF	TGTGCCAGCAGTGTGGTAGGGACTGGGGCCAACGTCCTGACTTTC	TRBJ2-6	.	TRBV6-1	.
CASSEVRAGYGYTF	TGTGCCAGCAGTGAAGTTAGGGCGGGCTATGGCTACACCTTC	TRBJ1-2	.	TRBV6-1	.
CASSLLGGRNSPLHF	TGTGCCAGCAGTCTCTTAGGGGGGCGGAATTCACCCCTCCACTTT	TRBJ1-6	.	TRBV27	.
CASSEARGGIGDQPQHF	TGTGCCAGCAGTGAAGCGCGGGGGGGAATAGGGGATCAGCCCCAGCATTTT	TRBJ1-5	once	TRBV6-1	.